One and the same sample provided the 26 T cell receptor beta chains below, sequenced in a study of CD8 T cells in ankylosing spondylitis. One entry per CDR3 protein results from TCRdb running MiXCR on the 5' RACE reads. The sample includes a few hundred thousand distinct CDR3 sequences, around a tenth of them seen just once. Specimen: blood, either unsorted or a sorted T cell fraction (not recorded which). The receptors stem from a female donor with ankylosing spondylitis or in good health (not recorded which).

This clonotype was seen repeatedly, ten times or more. CDR3 DNA: TGCGCCAGCAGTCCCGGGAGTACGGGCACAGATACGCAGTATTTT. Protein product: CASSPGSTGTDTQYF. The V call is TRBV5-1, the J call TRBJ2-3; maybe TRBD2 (6 bases). The CDR3 covers 15 residues. Germline V gene sequence: CDR1 SGHRS, CDR2 YFSETQ. Trimming pared 5 bases from V and 1 base from J, leaving 14 bases between.

The table lists this clonotype with many counts. The J gene is TRBJ2-2, the V gene TRBV5-1; the match to TRBD1 covers 9 bases. The junction had 2 bases not matched to a gene; V was cut back by 4 bases and J by 1 base. Germline-derived CDR1 and CDR2 are SGHRS and YFSETQ. There are 15 residues in the CDR3. This CDR3 reads CASSRDRVNTGELFF. The CDR3 DNA sequence: TGCGCCAGCAGCCGGGACAGGGTGAACACCGGGGAGCTGTTTTTT.

The chain recombines TRBV19 with TRBJ2-2; 10 bases are a match to TRBD2. Germline values: CDR1 LNHDA, CDR2 SQIVND (reference sequence). There are 16 residues in the CDR3. With V trimmed by 4 bases and J by 6 bases, 8 bases remained unmatched. Written as DNA, the CDR3 is TGTGCCAGTAGTACCTCCCTAGCGGGGGTTTCCGGGGAGCTGTTTTTT. It translates to CASSTSLAGVSGELFF.

This clonotype was counted many times. The gene calls are TRBV27 and TRBJ2-1; D not certain. The CDR3 consists of 12 residues. The germline V and J ends were trimmed by 6 bases and 6 bases, with 9 bases remaining between them. CDR1 and CDR2 (germline): MNHEY, SMNVEV (reference sequence). The CDR3 loop reads CASSLLGNEQFF. In DNA, the CDR3 is TGTGCCAGCAGCCTCCTAGGCAATGAGCAGTTCTTC.

This clonotype was picked up many times. The rearrangement links TRBV7-8 to TRBJ2-3; D ambiguous. The germline CDR1 and CDR2 sequences are SGHVS and FQNEAQ. V was trimmed by 5 bases and J by 3 bases, leaving 12 bases between them. This CDR3 comprises 14 residues. This chain's CDR3 is CASSRGSVTDTQYF. For the CDR3, the DNA is TGTGCCAGCAGCCGAGGTTCTGTTACAGATACGCAGTATTTT.

The V gene is TRBV6-2 or TRBV6-3, the J gene TRBJ2-7; D not resolved. Trimming removed 2 bases at V and 5 bases at J, with 13 bases between. This CDR3 spans 14 amino acids. Germline lookup yields CDR1 MNHEY and CDR2 SVGEGT. The CDR3 loop is CASSYHSYGNEQYF. For the CDR3, the DNA is TGTGCCAGCAGTTACCACAGTTATGGGAACGAGCAGTACTTC.

Many counts were recorded for this clonotype. V gene TRBV7-2 combines with J gene TRBJ2-1, with 8 positions matching TRBD1. The J segment lost 4 bases and the V segment lost 0 bases, leaving 2 bases of the junction unmatched. Germline V gene sequence: CDR1 SGHTA, CDR2 FQGNSA. CDR3 size: 15 residues. The DNA for the CDR3 is TGTGCCAGCAGCTTAGCGTGGACAGGGTACAATGAGCAGTTCTTC. Its protein is CASSLAWTGYNEQFF.

This clonotype was detected only a few times. The chain combines TRBV7-7 with TRBJ2-1, with 8 bases fitting TRBD2. J lost 5 bases, V lost 2 bases, and 5 bases had no gene match. CDR1 is SSHAT, CDR2 FNYEAQ, per germline (reference sequence). This CDR3 is 15 amino acids long. CDR3 sequence reads: CASSLSHSGDNEQFF. For the CDR3, the DNA is TGTGCCAGCAGCTTAAGTCATAGCGGGGACAATGAGCAGTTCTTC.

This clonotype occurred many times. The chain carries TRBV15 and TRBJ2-7, with unresolved D. V was cut by 0 bases and J by 0 bases, with 0 bases left in between. The CDR3 is 12 residues long. In germline, CDR1 is LNHNV, CDR2 YYDKDF (reference sequence). This chain's CDR3 is CATSRDSYEQYF. CDR3 DNA: TGTGCCACCAGCAGAGACTCCTACGAGCAGTACTTC. The entire variable domain, with the rest obtained from reference TRBV15 and TRBJ2-7, is as follows: DAMVIQNPRYQVTQFGKPVTLSCSQTLNHNVMYWYQQKSSQAPKLLFHYYDKDFNNEADTPDNFQSRRPNTSFCFLDIRSPGLGDTAMYLCATSRDSYEQYFGPGTRLTVT.

This clonotype has at least ten counts. The rearrangement links TRBV5-1 to TRBJ2-3; D ambiguous. The V end was cut by 0 bases, the J end by 1 base, with 6 bases between. Germline V gene lookup returns CDR1 SGHRS and CDR2 YFSETQ. The CDR3 runs 14 residues. The CDR3 coding sequence is TGCGCCAGCAGCTTGGAACTGGGCACAGATACGCAGTATTTT. Protein sequence: CASSLELGTDTQYF.

This clonotype was seen repeatedly, ten times or more. The chain has TRBV5-1 and TRBJ2-3; D assignment may be TRBD1 or TRBD2 (5 bases each). Trimming removed 4 bases from V and 5 bases from J, with 11 bases in between. The CDR3 runs to 13 residues. Germline V gene sequence: CDR1 SGHRS, CDR2 YFSETQ. CDR3 in DNA: TGCGCCAGCAGCCCCCTGAGGGGAGATACGCAGTATTTT. This sequence encodes CASSPLRGDTQYF.

Remarks on this clonotype: The conserved phenylalanine or tryptophan normally closing the CDR3 is absent here, so this likely arose from a read error. The chain links TRBV14 to TRBJ2-1; no clear D gene. CDR1 and CDR2 from the germline V gene are SGHDN and FVKESK. This CDR3 region has 13 residues. Trimming removed 4 bases from V and 5 bases from J, with 9 bases in between. CDR3 protein: CASSLRRNNEQFL. The CDR3 DNA reads TGTGCCAGCAGCCTACGACGGAACAATGAGCAGTTCTTA.

This clonotype was observed many times. The chain has TRBV9 and TRBJ1-5; 7 positions agree with TRBD1. The CDR3 loop spans 16 amino acids. Per germline, CDR1 SGDLS and CDR2 YYNGEE. The J segment lost 9 bases and the V segment lost 4 bases, leaving 16 bases of the junction unmatched. CDR3 loop: CASSPTGTADQGPQHF. CDR3 nucleotide sequence: TGTGCCAGCAGCCCAACCGGGACAGCCGATCAAGGGCCCCAGCATTTT.

This clonotype was recorded at least ten times. This CDR3 is CASSLGQGYSEAFF. The CDR3 DNA sequence: TGTGCCAGCAGCTTGGGACAGGGGTACTCTGAAGCTTTCTTT. This rearrangement joins TRBV7-8 to TRBJ1-1; TRBD1 matches 10 bases. The V gene end was trimmed by 3 bases and the J gene end by 6 bases; junction bases not matched to a gene: 4. The CDR3 extends over 14 amino acids. The germline gives CDR1 SGHVS, CDR2 FQNEAQ.

The J gene is TRBJ1-5, the V gene TRBV7-2; D unresolved. The germline V gene encodes CDR1 SGHTA and CDR2 FQGNSA. This CDR3 comprises 15 residues. Trimming took 0 bases from V and 0 from J, leaving 6 bases between them. The CDR3 reads CASSLAVNSNQPQHF. CDR3 in DNA: TGTGCCAGCAGCTTAGCGGTGAATAGCAATCAGCCCCAGCATTTT.

This clonotype was recorded at least ten times. This CDR3 reads CASRPRSGLSYEQYF. The CDR3 region has the DNA TGTGCCAGCAGACCCCGCTCAGGGCTCTCCTACGAGCAGTACTTC. This sequence joins TRBV7-8 and TRBJ2-7, with D maybe TRBD1 (5 bases). V lost 6 bases to trimming and J lost 0 bases, with 15 bases between them. Germline V CDR1 and CDR2: SGHVS, FQNEAQ. This CDR3 region has 15 residues.

With respect to this clonotype: This may arise from a read error, as a much more abundant clone is one base away. The J gene is TRBJ1-2, the V gene TRBV12-3 or TRBV12-4; no definite D call. There are 15 residues in the CDR3. The CDR3 spells CASSLSPGGNYGDTF. The CDR3 region has the DNA TGTGCCAGCAGTCTTTCCCCGGGAGGGAACTATGGCGACACCTTC.

Ten or more counts support this clonotype. The CDR3 protein is CASMGATNYGYTF. CDR3 nucleotides: TGTGCCAGCATGGGGGCGACGAACTATGGCTACACCTTC. The V gene is TRBV27, the J gene TRBJ1-2; tentative D call: TRBD1 (6 bases). The ends were cut back, 7 bases at V and 2 bases at J, with 11 bases in the middle. CDR3 length equals 13 residues. The V gene's germline CDR1 is MNHEY and CDR2 SMNVEV (reference sequence).

This clonotype has more than one count but fewer than ten. V and J are TRBV6-5 and TRBJ1-1; D ambiguous. V was cut by 4 bases and J by 6 bases, with 15 bases left in between. CDR1 is MNHEY, CDR2 SVGAGI, per germline. CDR3 length: 14 amino acids. CDR3 coding DNA: TGTGCCAGCAGTTCCCGGGTGTTTGGGCCTGAAGCTTTCTTT. Amino acids: CASSSRVFGPEAFF.

This clonotype was counted many times. The chain employs TRBV20-1 and TRBJ2-4; 8 positions match TRBD2. CDR1 is DFQATT, CDR2 SNEGSKA, per germline (reference sequence). The V segment lost 5 bases and the J segment 0 bases; nucleotides outside the gene matches: 3. The CDR3 is made up of 14 amino acids. CDR3 loop: CSAGTRLAKNIQYF. CDR3 bases: TGCAGTGCTGGGACTAGATTAGCCAAAAACATTCAGTACTTC.

A note on this clonotype: Just one base apart from a much larger clone, this may be a read error. V and J are TRBV20-1 and TRBJ2-2; 10 bases fit TRBD2. CDR3 length equals 15 residues. Looked up from germline, CDR1 is DFQATT and CDR2 is SNEGSKA (reference sequence). CDR3 amino acids: CSARQLAGNTGVLFF. The CDR3 DNA reads as TGCAGTGCTCGACAACTAGCGGGGAACACCGGGGTGCTGTTTTTT.

The chain uses TRBV20-1 and TRBJ2-2; no clear D. The CDR3 totals 14 residues. Per the germline V gene, CDR1 is DFQATT and CDR2 is SNEGSKA (reference sequence). V lost 5 bases and J lost 4, with 14 bases in between. This CDR3 reads CSAAMGTLTGELFF. The CDR3 DNA is TGCAGTGCTGCGATGGGCACTCTCACCGGGGAGCTGTTTTTT.

The chain employs TRBV5-1 and TRBJ2-6; D is ambiguous. Germline-derived CDR1 and CDR2 are SGHRS and YFSETQ. V lost 4 bases and J 1 base, leaving 15 bases between the germline ends. This CDR3 has 17 amino acids. CDR3 amino acids: CASSPFFGASGANVLTF. For the CDR3, the DNA is TGCGCCAGCAGCCCGTTTTTTGGCGCATCTGGGGCCAACGTCCTGACTTTC.

This clonotype was counted a few times. The chain is built from TRBV20-1 and TRBJ1-6; the match to TRBD1 covers 7 bases. Germline V CDR1 and CDR2: DFQATT, SNEGSKA (reference sequence). The ends lost 5 bases at V and 7 bases at J; junction bases unmatched: 5. The CDR3 is 13 amino acids. CDR3 bases: TGCAGTGCTTCCGGGACAGTAAATTCACCCCTCCACTTT. It specifies CSASGTVNSPLHF.

V gene TRBV7-6 combines with J gene TRBJ1-6; TRBD1 matches 8 bases. Germline assignment: CDR1 SGHVS and CDR2 FNYEAQ. This CDR3 spans 14 amino acids. Trimming at V came to 5 bases and at J to 7 bases, leaving 4 bases not matched to a gene. CDR3 nucleotides: TGTGCCAGCAGCCCAGGGGGCCGGAATTCACCCCTCCACTTT. Encoded protein: CASSPGGRNSPLHF.

The chain uses TRBV7-2 and TRBJ2-3; TRBD2 matches 16 bases. The CDR3 covers 16 residues. Losses at the gene ends were 5 bases for V and 5 bases for J; bases not matched to a gene: 4. Germline lookup yields CDR1 SGHTA and CDR2 FQGNSA. CDR3 protein: CASSLGTSGGGDTQYF. The DNA of the CDR3 is TGTGCCAGCAGCCTCGGGACTAGCGGGGGGGGAGATACGCAGTATTTT.